The present T cell receptor (beta chain) was sequenced within a study of glioma-infiltrating T cells after dendritic cell vaccination. The CDR3 covers 15 residues. Germline-derived CDR1 and CDR2 are SGDLS and YYNGEE. V lost 3 bases to trimming and J lost 5 bases; unmatched junction nucleotides: 5. Input was approximately 2.2 ug genomic DNA, or all available if less. Repertoires were generated with immunoSEQ multiplex PCR, while TCRdb's copy carries only in-frame clones and drops some. The sample holds 3,000 to 4,500 clones, about 93% seen once. This TCR was recovered from a human donor with glioblastoma. The sequences come from blood, collected before dendritic cell vaccination. The chain combines TRBV9 with TRBJ2-7, with TRBD2 identical over 13 bases. CDR3: CASSGGLAGENEQYF. The CDR3, as DNA: TGTGCCAGCAGCGGAGGACTAGCGGGAGAGAACGAGCAGTACTTC.